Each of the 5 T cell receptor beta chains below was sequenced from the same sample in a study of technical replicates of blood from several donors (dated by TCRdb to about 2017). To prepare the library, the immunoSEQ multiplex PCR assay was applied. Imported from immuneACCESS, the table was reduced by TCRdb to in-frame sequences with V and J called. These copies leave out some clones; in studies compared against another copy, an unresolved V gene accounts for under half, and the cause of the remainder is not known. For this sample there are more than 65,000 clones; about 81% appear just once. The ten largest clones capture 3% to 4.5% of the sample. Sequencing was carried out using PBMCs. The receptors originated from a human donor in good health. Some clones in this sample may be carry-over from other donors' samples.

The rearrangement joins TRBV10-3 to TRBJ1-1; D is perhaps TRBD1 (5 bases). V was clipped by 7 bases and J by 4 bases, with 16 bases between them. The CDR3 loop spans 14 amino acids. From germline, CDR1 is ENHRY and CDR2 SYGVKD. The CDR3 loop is CAITREDTSTEAFF. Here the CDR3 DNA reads TGTGCCATCACGAGGGAGGACACGAGCACTGAAGCTTTCTTT.

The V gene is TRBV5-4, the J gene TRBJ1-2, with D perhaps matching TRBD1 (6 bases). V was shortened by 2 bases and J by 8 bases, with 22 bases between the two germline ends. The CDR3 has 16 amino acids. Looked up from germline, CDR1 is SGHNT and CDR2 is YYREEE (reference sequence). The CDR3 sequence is CASSLNGGAPWEGYTF. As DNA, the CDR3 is TGTGCCAGCAGCTTAAATGGGGGGGCGCCTTGGGAAGGCTACACCTTC.

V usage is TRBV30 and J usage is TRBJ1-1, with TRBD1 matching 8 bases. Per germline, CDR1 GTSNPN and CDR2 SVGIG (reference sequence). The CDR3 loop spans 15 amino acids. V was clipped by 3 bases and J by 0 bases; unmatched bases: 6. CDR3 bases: TGTGCCTGGAGAACGGACAGGGAGATGAACACTGAAGCTTTCTTT. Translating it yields CAWRTDREMNTEAFF.

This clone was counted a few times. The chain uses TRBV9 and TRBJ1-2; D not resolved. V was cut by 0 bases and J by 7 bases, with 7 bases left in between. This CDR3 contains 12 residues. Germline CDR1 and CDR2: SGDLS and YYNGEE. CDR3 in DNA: TGTGCCAGCAGCGTAGGCCCAGTTGGCTACACCTTC. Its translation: CASSVGPVGYTF. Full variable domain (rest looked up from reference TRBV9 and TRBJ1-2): DSGVTQTPKHLITATGQRVTLRCSPRSGDLSVYWYQQSLDQGLQFLIQYYNGEERAKGNILERFSAQQFPDLHSELNLSSLELGDSALYFCASSVGPVGYTFGSGTRLTVV.

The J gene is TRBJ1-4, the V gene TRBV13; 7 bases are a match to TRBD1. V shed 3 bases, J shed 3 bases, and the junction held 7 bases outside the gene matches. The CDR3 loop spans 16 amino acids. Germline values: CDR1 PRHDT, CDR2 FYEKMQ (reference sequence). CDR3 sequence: CASSFRQGRANEKLFF. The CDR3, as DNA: TGTGCCAGCAGCTTTAGACAGGGACGCGCTAATGAAAAACTGTTTTTT.